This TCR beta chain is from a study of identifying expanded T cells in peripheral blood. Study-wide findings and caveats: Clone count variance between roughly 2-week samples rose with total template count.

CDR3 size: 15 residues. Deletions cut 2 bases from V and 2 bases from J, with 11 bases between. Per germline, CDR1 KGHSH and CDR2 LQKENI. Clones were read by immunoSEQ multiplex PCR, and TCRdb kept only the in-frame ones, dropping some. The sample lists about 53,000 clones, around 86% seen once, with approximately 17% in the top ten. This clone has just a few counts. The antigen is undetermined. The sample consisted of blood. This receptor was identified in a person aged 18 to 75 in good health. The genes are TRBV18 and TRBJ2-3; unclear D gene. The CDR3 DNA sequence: TGTGCCAGCTCACCAAACGGCCTATTCACAGATACGCAGTATTTT. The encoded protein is CASSPNGLFTDTQYF. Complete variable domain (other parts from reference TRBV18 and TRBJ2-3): NAGVMQNPRHLVRRRGQEARLRCSPMKGHSHVYWYRQLPEEGLKFMVYLQKENIIDESGMPKERFSAEFPKEGPSILRIQQVVRGDSAAYFCASSPNGLFTDTQYFGPGTRLTVL.